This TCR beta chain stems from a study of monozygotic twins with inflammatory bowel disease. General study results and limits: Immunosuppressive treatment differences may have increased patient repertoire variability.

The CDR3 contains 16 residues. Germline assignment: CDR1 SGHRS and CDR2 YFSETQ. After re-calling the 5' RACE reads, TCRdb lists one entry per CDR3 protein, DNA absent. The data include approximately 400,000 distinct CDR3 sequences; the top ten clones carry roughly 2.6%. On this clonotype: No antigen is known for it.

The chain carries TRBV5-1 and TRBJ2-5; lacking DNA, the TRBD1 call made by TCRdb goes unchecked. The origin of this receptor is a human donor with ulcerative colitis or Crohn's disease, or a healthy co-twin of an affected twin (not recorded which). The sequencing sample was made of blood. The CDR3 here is CASSPGDRGSEETQYF.